The TCR beta chain described here comes from a study of blood T cell repertoires in COVID-19. Study-level background: Samples representing acute and convalescent COVID-19 were sourced from the United States, Italy and Spain.

Repertoires were generated with immunoSEQ multiplex PCR, while TCRdb's copy carries only in-frame clones and drops some. The sample lists 120,000 or so clones, approximately 88% occurring once. This CDR3 has 18 amino acids. This chain connects TRBV21-1 to TRBJ1-6. TRBV21-1 is reported as a pseudogene. Sequencing was carried out using peripheral blood. This sequence originates from a man in his forties or fifties with acute or convalescent COVID-19. The CDR3 DNA reads as TGTGCCAGCAGCAAAATCCTACGGCCCACGGAGGTAAATTCACCCCTCCACTTT. It specifies CASSKILRPTEVNSPLHF.